A single sample is the source of the 28 T cell receptor beta chains below, sequenced in a study of T cells in Graves' hyperthyroidism and ophthalmopathy. Using RNA transcripts as the source, TCR beta CDR3 regions were amplified. First-round RT-PCR targeting the TCR CDR3 was performed with the HTBI primer set. TCRdb reprocessed the multiplex PCR reads with MiXCR, giving one entry per CDR3 protein. The sample contains about 400,000 distinct CDR3 sequences, approximately 13% of which appear only once. Sequencing input: blood. These receptors all come from a woman aged 18-35 years with Graves' hyperthyroidism.

This clonotype was counted once. The V and J genes are TRBV11-2 and TRBJ2-1, with TRBD1 matching 9 bases. The V gene's germline CDR1 is SGHAT and CDR2 FQNNGV. After removal of 4 bases from V and 9 bases from J, the junction contained 4 bases not matched to a gene. There are 13 residues in the CDR3. Here the CDR3 reads CASSSTGGGEQFF. CDR3 nucleotides: TGTGCCAGCAGCTCAACAGGGGGCGGTGAGCAGTTCTTC.

Ten or more counts support this clonotype. The chain couples TRBV18 to TRBJ2-2; D may be TRBD2 (5 bases). The CDR3 spans 12 residues. Germline CDR1 is KGHSH and CDR2 is LQKENI. The V end was cut by 4 bases, the J end by 5 bases, with 5 bases between. In nucleotides, the CDR3 is TGTGCCAGCTCACGAGGGACCGGGGAGCTGTTTTTT. It translates to CASSRGTGELFF.

This clonotype appeared many times. V and J are TRBV7-2 and TRBJ1-2; no firm D call. Germline V gene data show CDR1 as SGHTA and CDR2 as FQGNSA. The CDR3 is 14 amino acids. Between the trimmed V and J ends, which lost 5 bases and 6 bases, there was a span of 16 bases. The CDR3 region has the DNA TGTGCCAGCAGCCTGACGACGGGCCGGGATGGCTACACCTTC. It codes for CASSLTTGRDGYTF.

For this clonotype: This sequence may be a read error, since a much larger clone differs from it by one base. The chain uses TRBV12-3 or TRBV12-4 and TRBJ1-1; 9 bases map to TRBD1. CDR3 length equals 13 residues. The CDR3 sequence is CTSSPDRGTEAFF. The CDR3, as DNA: TGTACCAGCAGCCCGGACAGGGGCACTGAAGCTTTCTTT.

This clonotype was seen once. Being one base from a much bigger clone, this may be a read error. The CDR3 does not end in the conserved phenylalanine or tryptophan, so this is likely a read error. V usage is TRBV3-1 and J usage is TRBJ2-7; D is undetermined. V lost 4 bases, J lost 2 bases, and 9 bases lay in between. CDR3 length equals 13 residues. The germline gives CDR1 LGHDT, CDR2 YNNKEL (reference sequence). The CDR3 coding sequence is TGTGCCAGCAGCCGAACGTCTACCTACGAGCAGTACTTA. Amino acid sequence: CASSRTSTYEQYL.

The rearrangement links TRBV7-2 to TRBJ1-6; D call uncertain. From germline, CDR1 is SGHTA and CDR2 FQGNSA. This CDR3 has 11 amino acids. V was clipped by 1 base and J by 15 bases, with 7 bases between them. The chain's CDR3 is CASSLGDYLHF. Here the CDR3 DNA reads TGTGCCAGCAGCTTAGGGGATTACCTCCACTTT.

This clonotype was observed once. This chain uses TRBV9 with TRBJ2-5; unclear D gene. Germline V gene lookup returns CDR1 SGDLS and CDR2 YYNGEE. V lost 0 bases to trimming and J lost 2 bases, with 8 bases between them. This CDR3 comprises 14 residues. The CDR3 loop is CASSVAYGQETQYF. As DNA, the CDR3 is TGTGCCAGCAGCGTAGCTTACGGGCAAGAGACCCAGTACTTC.

This rearrangement joins TRBV3-1 to TRBJ2-2; tentatively, D is TRBD2 (5 bases). CDR3 length: 15 residues. In germline, CDR1 is LGHDT, CDR2 YNNKEL (reference sequence). Trimming shortened V by 4 bases and J by 5 bases, and 14 bases separated the two germline ends. CDR3 sequence: CASSPHYRGTGELFF. CDR3 sequence (DNA): TGTGCCAGCAGCCCTCATTATCGCGGGACCGGGGAGCTGTTTTTT.

This clonotype was seen a handful of times. V and J are TRBV5-5 and TRBJ2-1; D might be TRBD2 (5 bases). V was trimmed by 0 bases and J by 8 bases, leaving 15 bases between them. CDR1 SGHKS and CDR2 YYEKEE come from the germline V gene (reference sequence). The CDR3 is made up of 15 amino acids. In nucleotides, the CDR3 is TGTGCCAGCAGCTTGGTTACGGGATTAATGGATGAGCAGTTCTTC. Protein sequence: CASSLVTGLMDEQFF.

The chain has TRBV28 and TRBJ1-1; TRBD1 agrees at 7 bases. This CDR3 is built from 13 residues. Per germline, CDR1 MDHEN and CDR2 SYDVKM. The trim removed 6 bases at V and 8 bases at J, leaving 9 bases unmatched. CDR3 amino acids: CASRVPGQQEAFF. In nucleotides, the CDR3 is TGTGCCAGCAGGGTCCCGGGACAGCAAGAAGCTTTCTTT.

This chain connects TRBV5-6 to TRBJ2-3, with D maybe TRBD2 (5 bases). V lost 4 bases to trimming and J lost 2 bases, with 17 bases between them. The germline V gene has CDR1 SGHDT and CDR2 YYEEEE. The CDR3 loop spans 16 amino acids. CDR3 sequence: CASSPTITGFTDTQYF. The CDR3 nucleotides read TGTGCCAGCAGCCCAACCATTACGGGGTTCACAGATACGCAGTATTTT.

This clonotype was seen repeatedly, ten times or more. V usage is TRBV5-6 and J usage is TRBJ2-7; weak D call: TRBD1 (6 bases). The CDR3 has 17 residues. The ends were cut back, 1 base at V and 0 bases at J, with 17 bases in the middle. CDR1 SGHDT and CDR2 YYEEEE come from the germline V gene. CDR3 sequence reads: CASSLIGQWSSSYEQYF. The CDR3 DNA is TGTGCCAGCAGCTTGATTGGACAGTGGTCTAGCTCCTACGAGCAGTACTTC.

This sequence joins TRBV24-1 and TRBJ2-3, with TRBD2 identical over 7 bases. J was trimmed by 2 bases and V by 3 bases; bases with no gene match: 10. The CDR3 spans 17 residues. Germline V CDR1 and CDR2: KGHDR, SFDVKD. The CDR3 loop is CATSDPLSGDLTDTQYF. The CDR3 DNA reads TGTGCCACCAGTGATCCACTCAGCGGGGACCTCACAGATACGCAGTATTTT.

Ten or more counts support this clonotype. The rearrangement uses TRBV20-1 and TRBJ2-7, with a possible D match to TRBD2 (5 bases). This CDR3 spans 15 amino acids. Trimming removed 5 bases at V and 5 bases at J, with 22 bases between. Germline CDR1 is DFQATT and CDR2 is SNEGSKA (reference sequence). The CDR3 loop is CSAAIWTPWLDEQYF. The DNA for the CDR3 is TGCAGTGCTGCTATTTGGACTCCTTGGTTGGACGAGCAGTACTTC.

The CDR3 coding sequence is TGCAGTGCAACAACAGGGGGCGCGTCGGATGGCTACACCTTC. As protein: CSATTGGASDGYTF. This chain uses TRBV20-1 with TRBJ1-2; 9 bases fit TRBD1. Per the germline V gene, CDR1 is DFQATT and CDR2 is SNEGSKA (reference sequence). The ends lost 6 bases at V and 6 bases at J; junction bases unmatched: 11. The CDR3 is 14 residues long.

This clonotype was seen many times. This chain joins TRBV29-1 and TRBJ2-1; D could derive from TRBD1 or TRBD2 (5 bases each). The CDR3 extends over 14 amino acids. The germline V gene has CDR1 SQVTM and CDR2 ANQGSEA. Trimming removed 3 bases from V and 2 bases from J, with 11 bases in between. CDR3 in amino acids: CSVDGRGAYNEQFF. For the CDR3, the DNA is TGCAGCGTTGATGGTAGAGGGGCCTACAATGAGCAGTTCTTC.

This clonotype was picked up many times. The chain combines TRBV24-1 with TRBJ2-3; 8 nucleotides align to TRBD2. Germline loops: CDR1 KGHDR, CDR2 SFDVKD. This CDR3 region has 16 residues. V was pared by 3 bases and J by 2 bases, with 6 bases of the junction left unmatched. CDR3 nucleotide sequence: TGTGCCACCAGTGATCGCAGCGGGAGCCCCACAGATACGCAGTATTTT. Protein: CATSDRSGSPTDTQYF.

The genes are TRBV28 and TRBJ2-3; 9 bases map to TRBD1. The CDR3 is 16 residues long. V was pared by 8 bases and J by 6 bases, with 15 bases of the junction left unmatched. The germline V gene encodes CDR1 MDHEN and CDR2 SYDVKM. Written as DNA, the CDR3 is TGTGCCAGCGCAGCGACGGGGACAGGGACCCGGGATACGCAGTATTTT. Translated, it gives CASAATGTGTRDTQYF.

The sample holds many counts of this clonotype. The V and J genes are TRBV28 and TRBJ2-2, with 9 nucleotides matching TRBD2. V was clipped by 0 bases and J by 1 base; unmatched bases: 12. Germline V lookup: CDR1 MDHEN, CDR2 SYDVKM. This CDR3 has 20 residues. The CDR3 DNA is TGTGCCAGCAGTTTATGGCTCGAGGTTGTGCGGGAGGGGAACACCGGGGAGCTGTTTTTT. This sequence encodes CASSLWLEVVREGNTGELFF.

Many counts were recorded for this clonotype. V gene TRBV30 combines with J gene TRBJ1-4; 9 nucleotides align to TRBD1. Trimming took 8 bases from V and 0 from J; bases not matched to a gene: 7. The CDR3 is made up of 15 amino acids. Germline V CDR1 and CDR2: GTSNPN, SVGIG (reference sequence). CDR3 DNA: TGTGCCCGAGGACAGGGGCTAGCAACTAATGAAAAACTGTTTTTT. This gives the protein CARGQGLATNEKLFF.

V gene TRBV4-1 combines with J gene TRBJ1-1, with 7 bases fitting TRBD1. CDR3 size: 16 residues. J gave up 0 bases and V 4 bases, and 8 bases lay outside the gene matches. Per the germline V gene, CDR1 is MGHRA and CDR2 is YSYEKL. This chain's CDR3 is CASSPREGALNTEAFF. CDR3 in DNA: TGCGCCAGCAGCCCCCGGGAGGGGGCGTTGAACACTGAAGCTTTCTTT.

This clonotype was seen ten or more times. This sequence joins TRBV13 and TRBJ1-1; 8 bases agree with TRBD1. After removal of 5 bases from V and 2 bases from J, the junction contained 7 bases not matched to a gene. The CDR3 length is 15 residues. CDR1 PRHDT and CDR2 FYEKMQ come from the germline V gene (reference sequence). For the CDR3, the DNA is TGTGCCAGCAGCGTCCTACAGGGGGGCAACACTGAAGCTTTCTTT. Amino acid sequence: CASSVLQGGNTEAFF.

The table lists this clonotype with many counts. The gene calls are TRBV6-2 or TRBV6-3 and TRBJ1-1; D is perhaps TRBD1 (5 bases). The V end was cut by 5 bases, the J end by 5 bases, with 15 bases between. CDR1 and CDR2 (germline): MNHEY, SVGEGT. This CDR3 comprises 14 residues. CDR3 loop: CASSGNWGGTEAFF. CDR3 bases: TGTGCCAGCAGTGGGAACTGGGGGGGGACTGAAGCTTTCTTT.

This clonotype was counted ten times or more. This chain links TRBV14 with TRBJ2-7; weak D call: TRBD2 (6 bases). V lost 4 bases, J lost 8 bases, and 12 bases lay in between. Germline CDR1 reads SGHDN; CDR2 reads FVKESK. The length of the CDR3 is 12 residues. The CDR3 DNA is TGTGCCAGCAGCCCCGGGACTTTTCAGCAGTACTTC. Its protein product is CASSPGTFQQYF.

The table lists this clonotype with many counts. The chain carries TRBV7-2 and TRBJ1-2; possible D gene TRBD1, 6 bases. Per the germline V gene, CDR1 is SGHTA and CDR2 is FQGNSA. The V and J ends lost 6 bases and 13 bases respectively, with 18 bases between them. The length of the CDR3 is 12 residues. The CDR3 is CASSSRDTFPTF. In nucleotides, the CDR3 is TGTGCCAGCAGTTCCCGGGACACCTTTCCCACCTTC.

This clonotype was seen at least ten times. This chain links TRBV2 with TRBJ1-1; no definite D call. Trimming shortened V by 4 bases and J by 1 base, and 7 bases separated the two germline ends. Germline assignment: CDR1 SNHLY and CDR2 FYNNEI. This CDR3 spans 13 amino acids. The CDR3 spells CASSGPQNTEAFF. The CDR3 bases are TGTGCCAGCAGTGGGCCCCAGAACACTGAAGCTTTCTTT.

This clonotype was seen more than once but under ten times. One end of the junction varies from germline; a read error may be responsible. The rearrangement links TRBV5-1 to TRBJ1-1; D unclear. This CDR3 spans 13 amino acids. The germline V gene encodes CDR1 SGHRS and CDR2 YFSETQ. CDR3 region: CASSLGANTEASF. The DNA of the CDR3 is TGCGCCAGCAGCTTAGGAGCGAACACTGAAGCTTCCTTT.

This clonotype showed up many times. This chain joins TRBV5-1 and TRBJ2-5; 8 bases line up with TRBD2. Trimming at V came to 0 bases and at J to 5 bases, leaving 6 bases not matched to a gene. This CDR3 is built from 15 residues. Germline lookup yields CDR1 SGHRS and CDR2 YFSETQ. CDR3 nucleotides: TGCGCCAGCAGCTTGGAAGGACTAGCATTTGAGACCCAGTACTTC. This encodes CASSLEGLAFETQYF.